Listed below are T cell receptor beta chains from one sample, sequenced in a study of vaccination and CD4 T cells after COVID-19. TCRdb itself ran the PCR reads through MiXCR, one entry per CDR3 protein. Of tens of thousands of distinct CDR3 sequences in the sample, approximately 59% were seen once. No antigen has been identified for these receptors. The material sequenced was CD4+ T cells from blood, cultured in vitro. The receptors were sampled from a human donor who had recovered from COVID-19. CDR3s include the opening cysteine and the closing phenylalanine or tryptophan. Fields, in order: clone size, D gene, J gene, V gene, CDR3 DNA, CDR3 protein. A D gene is named only where the DNA matches it firmly. Clone size is not always given. Where it is, it says once, few, many or a class for expanded clones.

abundance: NA
d_gene: NA
j_gene: TRBJ1-6
v_gene: TRBV11-2
CDR3nt: TGTGCCAGCAGCTTAGGTTCAGGGGCAGATAATTCACCCCTCCACTTT
CDR3aa: CASSLGSGADNSPLHF

abundance: NA
d_gene: NA
j_gene: TRBJ1-6
v_gene: TRBV12-3/TRBV12-4
CDR3nt: TGTGCCAGCAGCCCCCCGTCGACGGGAGTCGGGAGTTCACCCCTCCACTTT
CDR3aa: CASSPPSTGVGSSPLHF

abundance: NA
d_gene: TRBD1
j_gene: TRBJ1-5
v_gene: TRBV20-1
CDR3nt: TGCAGTGCTAGACTCACAGGGGAACCCAATCAGCCCCAGCATTTT
CDR3aa: CSARLTGEPNQPQHF

abundance: NA
d_gene: NA
j_gene: TRBJ1-4
v_gene: TRBV19
CDR3nt: TGTGCCAGTAGTCCGCAGTTGCGGGAAAAACTGTTTTTT
CDR3aa: CASSPQLREKLFF

abundance: once
d_gene: NA
j_gene: TRBJ1-2
v_gene: TRBV5-6
CDR3nt: TGTGCCAGCAGCGGTGACGGGATGACCTATGGCTACACCTTC
CDR3aa: CASSGDGMTYGYTF

abundance: NA
d_gene: NA
j_gene: TRBJ2-3
v_gene: TRBV7-2
CDR3nt: TGTGCCAGCAGCTTGTCCGGCACAGATACGCAGTATTTT
CDR3aa: CASSLSGTDTQYF

abundance: few
d_gene: NA
j_gene: TRBJ1-5
v_gene: TRBV19
CDR3nt: TGTGCCAGTAGTAAAGCACAGGGAAATCAGCCCCAGCATTTT
CDR3aa: CASSKAQGNQPQHF

abundance: NA
d_gene: TRBD1
j_gene: TRBJ2-3
v_gene: TRBV7-2
CDR3nt: TGTGCCAGCAGCCTTATAGGGACAGGGCGAACAGATACGCAGTATTTT
CDR3aa: CASSLIGTGRTDTQYF

abundance: once
d_gene: NA
j_gene: TRBJ1-6
v_gene: TRBV30
CDR3nt: TGTGCCTGGAGGAGGGCAGGGGATTCACCCCTCCACTTT
CDR3aa: CAWRRAGDSPLHF

abundance: NA
d_gene: NA
j_gene: TRBJ2-3
v_gene: TRBV7-2
CDR3nt: TGTGCCAGCAGCTCCGGACTGAGCACAGATACGCAGTATTTT
CDR3aa: CASSSGLSTDTQYF

abundance: few
d_gene: NA
j_gene: TRBJ1-6
v_gene: TRBV20-1
CDR3nt: TGCAGTGCTAGAGATCTCGGGGCAGGGAGTAATTCACCCCTCCACTTT
CDR3aa: CSARDLGAGSNSPLHF

abundance: once
d_gene: TRBD2
j_gene: TRBJ2-3
v_gene: TRBV11-3
CDR3nt: TGTGCCAGCAGCTTAGGGGTACTAGCGGGAGTAACAGATACGCAGTATTTT
CDR3aa: CASSLGVLAGVTDTQYF

abundance: NA
d_gene: NA
j_gene: TRBJ1-2
v_gene: TRBV25-1
CDR3nt: TGTGCCAGCAGTGAGCGGGCCACCTATGGCTACACCTTC
CDR3aa: CASSERATYGYTF

abundance: NA
d_gene: TRBD1
j_gene: TRBJ2-3
v_gene: TRBV7-6
CDR3nt: TGTGCCAGCAGCACGACAGGGTATTATACAGATACGCAGTATTTT
CDR3aa: CASSTTGYYTDTQYF

abundance: NA
d_gene: TRBD1
j_gene: TRBJ1-6
v_gene: TRBV27
CDR3nt: TGTGCCAGCAGTCCGGGACAGGCTAGGAATTCACCCCTCCACTTT
CDR3aa: CASSPGQARNSPLHF

abundance: NA
d_gene: NA
j_gene: TRBJ2-7
v_gene: TRBV11-2
CDR3nt: TGTGCCAGCAGCTTCCTGACAGGCCGTTCCTCCTACGAGCAGTACTTC
CDR3aa: CASSFLTGRSSYEQYF

abundance: NA
d_gene: NA
j_gene: TRBJ2-5
v_gene: TRBV7-6
CDR3nt: TGTGCCAGCAGCTTAGGACAGGTGGAGACCCAGTACTTC
CDR3aa: CASSLGQVETQYF

abundance: NA
d_gene: TRBD1
j_gene: TRBJ2-7
v_gene: TRBV6-1
CDR3nt: TGTGCCAGCAGTCGGACAGGTACTCACTCCTACGAGCAGTACTTC
CDR3aa: CASSRTGTHSYEQYF

abundance: few
d_gene: NA
j_gene: TRBJ1-4
v_gene: TRBV20-1
CDR3nt: TGCAGTGCTAGAGGCGTGGCAGTCGGTCAAAAACTGTTTTTT
CDR3aa: CSARGVAVGQKLFF

abundance: NA
d_gene: NA
j_gene: TRBJ1-5
v_gene: TRBV28
CDR3nt: TGTGCGAGCGCCTTCAGGGGCTATCAGCCCCAGCATTTT
CDR3aa: CASAFRGYQPQHF

abundance: NA
d_gene: TRBD2
j_gene: TRBJ2-5
v_gene: TRBV7-2
CDR3nt: TGTGCCAGCAGCTTCCGACTAGCGGGGGAACAAGAGACCCAGTACTTC
CDR3aa: CASSFRLAGEQETQYF

abundance: medium-sized
d_gene: NA
j_gene: TRBJ1-5
v_gene: TRBV24-1
CDR3nt: TGTGCCACCAGACCGGCAGGGGTCAATAGCAATCAGCCCCAGCATTTT
CDR3aa: CATRPAGVNSNQPQHF

abundance: once
d_gene: NA
j_gene: TRBJ1-3
v_gene: TRBV28
CDR3nt: TGTGCCAGCAGGGAACAGGGAGAGTCTGGAAACACCATATATTTT
CDR3aa: CASREQGESGNTIYF

abundance: few
d_gene: NA
j_gene: TRBJ2-3
v_gene: TRBV7-2
CDR3nt: TGTGCCAGCAGCTTGACGGGTTCGGGACGCACAGATACGCAGTATTTT
CDR3aa: CASSLTGSGRTDTQYF

abundance: few
d_gene: NA
j_gene: TRBJ1-1
v_gene: TRBV7-9
CDR3nt: TGTGCCAGCAGCTTCACAGCAGGGCGGACTGAAGCTTTCTTT
CDR3aa: CASSFTAGRTEAFF

abundance: few
d_gene: NA
j_gene: TRBJ1-6
v_gene: TRBV20-1
CDR3nt: TGCAGTGCTAGAGTTTTCCCGGTGCAGGGTTTGTCACCCCTCCACTTT
CDR3aa: CSARVFPVQGLSPLHF

abundance: NA
d_gene: NA
j_gene: TRBJ2-1
v_gene: TRBV7-9
CDR3nt: TGTGCCAGCACCCGGGGTAGCGGTAACAATGAGCAGTTCTTC
CDR3aa: CASTRGSGNNEQFF

abundance: NA
d_gene: TRBD1
j_gene: TRBJ1-1
v_gene: TRBV20-1
CDR3nt: TGCAGTGCTCTGGGACAGGGAGGCTACGAAGCTTTCTTT
CDR3aa: CSALGQGGYEAFF

abundance: NA
d_gene: NA
j_gene: TRBJ2-3
v_gene: TRBV20-1
CDR3nt: TGCAGTGCAGCCCGAGGTGGCGATACGCAGTATTTT
CDR3aa: CSAARGGDTQYF

abundance: NA
d_gene: TRBD2
j_gene: TRBJ2-3
v_gene: TRBV9
CDR3nt: TGTGCCAGCAGCGTAGGGACTAGCGGGGCTCCAAGCACAGATACGCAGTATTTT
CDR3aa: CASSVGTSGAPSTDTQYF

abundance: NA
d_gene: NA
j_gene: TRBJ2-7
v_gene: TRBV20-1
CDR3nt: TGCAGTGCTAGAGATCGGATGGGAAACGAGCAGTACTTC
CDR3aa: CSARDRMGNEQYF

abundance: NA
d_gene: TRBD1
j_gene: TRBJ1-2
v_gene: TRBV7-6
CDR3nt: TGTGCCAGCAGCCCTCCGGGACAGGGTAATGGCTACACCTTC
CDR3aa: CASSPPGQGNGYTF

abundance: NA
d_gene: NA
j_gene: TRBJ1-1
v_gene: TRBV20-1
CDR3nt: TGCAGTGCTGCCGGTAGAGGGCCGCAGCCAGCTTTCTTT
CDR3aa: CSAAGRGPQPAFF

abundance: once
d_gene: TRBD1
j_gene: TRBJ2-1
v_gene: TRBV18
CDR3nt: TGTGCCAGCTCACCAGTTGTGACAGGGGGCTACAATGAGCAGTTCTTC
CDR3aa: CASSPVVTGGYNEQFF

abundance: NA
d_gene: NA
j_gene: TRBJ2-7
v_gene: TRBV7-8
CDR3nt: TGTGCCAGCAGCCTAGATACGGAACAGGGCTACGAGCAGTACTTC
CDR3aa: CASSLDTEQGYEQYF

abundance: NA
d_gene: NA
j_gene: TRBJ1-6
v_gene: TRBV7-2
CDR3nt: TGTGCCAGCAGCTTAAGGCAGGCAAGCTCCTATAATTCACCCCTCCACTTT
CDR3aa: CASSLRQASSYNSPLHF

abundance: NA
d_gene: NA
j_gene: TRBJ1-2
v_gene: TRBV7-6
CDR3nt: TGTGCCAGCAGCCGGGGGGTTTACGGAACTAACTATGGCTACACCTTC
CDR3aa: CASSRGVYGTNYGYTF

abundance: NA
d_gene: NA
j_gene: TRBJ2-7
v_gene: TRBV21-1
CDR3nt: TGTGCCAGCAGCAAAAAGGTGTTGGGACAGGCCAACTCCTACGAGCAGTACTTC
CDR3aa: CASSKKVLGQANSYEQYF

abundance: NA
d_gene: NA
j_gene: TRBJ2-7
v_gene: TRBV7-2
CDR3nt: TGTGCCAGCGTTAGCGGTAGCTCCTACGAGCAGTACTTC
CDR3aa: CASVSGSSYEQYF

abundance: NA
d_gene: NA
j_gene: TRBJ2-5
v_gene: TRBV20-1
CDR3nt: TGCAGTGCTAGAGATCTGAGACAGCAAGAGACCCAGTACTTC
CDR3aa: CSARDLRQQETQYF

abundance: NA
d_gene: NA
j_gene: TRBJ2-7
v_gene: TRBV20-1
CDR3nt: TGCAGTGCTAGAGGTTCGGGGACCTCTGGGGAGCAGTACTTC
CDR3aa: CSARGSGTSGEQYF

abundance: NA
d_gene: NA
j_gene: TRBJ2-7
v_gene: TRBV20-1
CDR3nt: TGCAGTGCTAGACCTGACAGCTACGAGCAGTACTTC
CDR3aa: CSARPDSYEQYF

abundance: NA
d_gene: NA
j_gene: TRBJ2-5
v_gene: TRBV6-1
CDR3nt: TGTGCCAGCTGCTCCCTCAGGAGGGAGACCCAGTACTTC
CDR3aa: CASCSLRRETQYF

abundance: NA
d_gene: NA
j_gene: TRBJ1-4
v_gene: TRBV28
CDR3nt: TGTGCCAGCAGTCCGCCCACAGGGCCCGGCGAAAAACTGTTTTTT
CDR3aa: CASSPPTGPGEKLFF

abundance: NA
d_gene: NA
j_gene: TRBJ1-1
v_gene: TRBV7-8
CDR3nt: TGTGCCAGCAGCTCGGGACGGATGAACACTGAAGCTTTCTTT
CDR3aa: CASSSGRMNTEAFF

abundance: NA
d_gene: NA
j_gene: TRBJ1-1
v_gene: TRBV2
CDR3nt: TGTGCCAGCAGTGAATTTGGGAAGAACACTGAAGCTTTCTTT
CDR3aa: CASSEFGKNTEAFF